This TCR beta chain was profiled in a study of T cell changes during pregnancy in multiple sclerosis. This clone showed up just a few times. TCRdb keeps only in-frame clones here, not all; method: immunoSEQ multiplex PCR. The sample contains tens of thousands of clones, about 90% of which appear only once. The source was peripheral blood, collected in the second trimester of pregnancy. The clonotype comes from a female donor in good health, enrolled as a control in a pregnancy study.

The chain's CDR3 is CAKGALGGPSNEQFF. DNA for the CDR3: TGTGCCAAGGGGGCCCTTGGAGGGCCCAGCAATGAGCAGTTCTTC. The chain combines TRBV2 with TRBJ2-1, with D possibly TRBD1 on 7 matching bases. The CDR3 spans 15 residues. Germline V gene lookup returns CDR1 SNHLY and CDR2 FYNNEI. The V end was cut by 10 bases, the J end by 6 bases, with 22 bases between. The full variable domain, with the rest looked up from reference TRBV2 and TRBJ2-1, is EPEVTQTPSHQVTQMGQEVILRCVPISNHLYFYWYRQILGQKVEFLVSFYNNEISEKSEIFDDQFSVERPDGSNFTLKIRSTKLEDSAMYFCAKGALGGPSNEQFFGPGTRLTVL.